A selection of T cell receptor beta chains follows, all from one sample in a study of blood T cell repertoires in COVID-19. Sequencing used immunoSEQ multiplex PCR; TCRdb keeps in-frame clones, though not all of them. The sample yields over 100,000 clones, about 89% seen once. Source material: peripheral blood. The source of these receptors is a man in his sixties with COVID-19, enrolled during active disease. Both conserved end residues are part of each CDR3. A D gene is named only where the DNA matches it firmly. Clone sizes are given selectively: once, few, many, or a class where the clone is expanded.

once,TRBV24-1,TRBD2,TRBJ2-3,CATSDFLRGAGDTQYF,TGTGCCACCAGTGATTTTTTGCGGGGGGCCGGAGATACGCAGTATTTT
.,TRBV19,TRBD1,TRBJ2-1,CASSRDRVHEQFF,TGTGCCAGTAGCCGGGACAGGGTCCATGAGCAGTTCTTC
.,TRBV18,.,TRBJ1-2,CASSPSTGYGYTF,TGTGCCAGCTCACCATCGACAGGCTATGGCTACACCTTC
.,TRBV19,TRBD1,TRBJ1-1,CASSFGTAEAFF,TGTGCCAGTAGTTTCGGGACAGCTGAAGCTTTCTTT
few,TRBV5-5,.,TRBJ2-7,CASTTPAYEQYF,TGTGCCAGCACGACTCCTGCCTACGAGCAGTACTTC
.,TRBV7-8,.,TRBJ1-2,CASSGGGDDGYTF,TGTGCCAGCAGCGGGGGAGGGGACGATGGCTACACCTTC
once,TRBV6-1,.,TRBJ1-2,CASSEWQVIGYGYTF,TGTGCCAGCAGTGAATGGCAGGTGATCGGCTATGGCTACACCTTC
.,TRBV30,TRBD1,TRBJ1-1,CAWTFGQGAEAFF,TGTGCCTGGACTTTTGGACAGGGCGCTGAAGCTTTCTTT
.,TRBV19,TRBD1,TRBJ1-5,CASSARQGQAQPQHF,TGTGCCAGTAGTGCACGACAGGGTCAGGCTCAGCCCCAGCATTTT
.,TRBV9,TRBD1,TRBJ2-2,CASSDARQGANTGELFF,TGTGCCAGCAGCGACGCCCGACAGGGCGCGAACACCGGGGAGCTGTTTTTT
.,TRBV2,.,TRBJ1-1,CASSDRVVRTEAFF,TGTGCCAGCAGTGACAGGGTAGTCAGGACTGAAGCTTTCTTT
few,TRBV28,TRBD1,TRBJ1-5,CASSPLGQGGEWDQPQHF,TGTGCCAGCAGTCCCCTCGGACAGGGCGGGGAGTGGGATCAGCCCCAGCATTTT
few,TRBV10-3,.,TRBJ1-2,CAIHPGPSSNYGYTF,TGTGCCATCCACCCCGGCCCCTCTAGTAACTATGGCTACACCTTC
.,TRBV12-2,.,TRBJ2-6,CASRLDSSGDYSGANVLTF,TGTGCAAGTCGCTTAGATTCTAGCGGGGATTACTCTGGGGCCAACGTCCTGACTTTC
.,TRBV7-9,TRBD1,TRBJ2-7,CASRHTGDSYEQYF,TGTGCCAGCAGACATACAGGGGATTCCTACGAGCAGTACTTC
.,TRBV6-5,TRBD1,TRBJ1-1,CASSPQGGDTEAFF,TGTGCCAGCAGCCCACAGGGGGGGGACACTGAAGCTTTCTTT
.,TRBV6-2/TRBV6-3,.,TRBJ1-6,CASSPAGIFSYNSPLHF,TGTGCCAGCAGCCCTGCGGGCATTTTCTCCTATAATTCACCCCTCCACTTT
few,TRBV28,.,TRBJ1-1,CASSSGSQNVEAFF,TGTGCCAGCAGTTCGGGATCGCAGAACGTTGAAGCTTTCTTT
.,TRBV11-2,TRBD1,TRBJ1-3,CASSLVDRGLGNTIYF,TGTGCCAGCAGCTTAGTCGACAGGGGGCTCGGAAACACCATATATTTT
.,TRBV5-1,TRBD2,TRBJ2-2,CASSWGTSGGGELFF,TGCGCCAGCAGCTGGGGGACTAGCGGTGGCGGGGAGCTGTTTTTT
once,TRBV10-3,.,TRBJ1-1,CAISRSSGIMTPRDTEAFF,TGTGCCATCAGTCGGAGTTCCGGGATAATGACCCCAAGAGACACTGAAGCTTTCTTT
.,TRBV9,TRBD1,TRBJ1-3,CASSVADRAKGGNTIYF,TGTGCCAGCAGCGTAGCCGACAGGGCGAAAGGTGGAAACACCATATATTTT
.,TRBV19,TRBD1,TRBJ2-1,CASSQPTGINEQFF,TGTGCCAGTAGTCAACCGACAGGGATCAATGAGCAGTTCTTC
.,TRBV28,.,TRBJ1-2,CASIAGRGGYTF,TGTGCCAGCATCGCGGGGAGGGGAGGCTACACCTTC
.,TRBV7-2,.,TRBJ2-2,CASSPRNGAGELFF,TGTGCCAGCAGCCCTCGAAACGGAGCAGGGGAGCTGTTTTTT
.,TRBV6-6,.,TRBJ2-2,CASRKPRVDGELFF,TGTGCCAGCAGGAAACCCAGGGTCGACGGGGAGCTGTTTTTT
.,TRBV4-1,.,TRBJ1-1,CASSLSFDDTYTEAFF,TGCGCCAGCAGCCTCTCATTTGATGACACCTACACTGAAGCTTTCTTT
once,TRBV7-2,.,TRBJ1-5,CASSLELVQGGQPQHF,TGTGCCAGCAGCTTAGAATTGGTACAGGGAGGGCAGCCCCAGCATTTT
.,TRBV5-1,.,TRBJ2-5,CASSFATRLETQYF,TGCGCCAGCAGTTTCGCGACTAGATTGGAGACCCAGTACTTC
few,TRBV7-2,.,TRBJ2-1,CASSQRRLRGLYNEQFF,TGTGCCAGCAGCCAAAGACGGTTGCGGGGGCTCTACAATGAGCAGTTCTTC
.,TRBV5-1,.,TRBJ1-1,CASSPPPLEGTEAFF,TGCGCCAGCAGCCCCCCCCCGCTGGAGGGGACTGAAGCTTTCTTT
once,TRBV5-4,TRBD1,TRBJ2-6,CASSREDRGLGANVLTF,TGTGCCAGCAGCCGAGAGGACAGGGGGCTCGGGGCCAACGTCCTGACTTTC
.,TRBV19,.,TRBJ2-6,CASSMHSESGANVLTF,TGTGCCAGTAGTATGCACAGTGAATCTGGGGCCAACGTCCTGACTTTC
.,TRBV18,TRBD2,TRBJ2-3,CASSPGTSGGSDTQYF,TGTGCCAGCTCACCAGGGACTAGCGGGGGTTCAGATACGCAGTATTTT
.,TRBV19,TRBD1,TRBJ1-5,CASDRGGSNQPQHF,TGTGCCAGCGACAGGGGTGGAAGCAATCAGCCCCAGCATTTT
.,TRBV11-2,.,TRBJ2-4,CASSPQGLAKNIQYF,TGTGCCAGCAGCCCTCAGGGTTTAGCCAAAAACATTCAGTACTTC
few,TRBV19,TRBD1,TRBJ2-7,CASRVGTGSYEQYF,TGTGCCAGCCGGGTCGGGACAGGGTCCTACGAGCAGTACTTC
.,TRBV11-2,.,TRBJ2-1,CASSLATEQSNEQFF,TGTGCCAGCAGCTTAGCGACAGAACAGAGCAATGAGCAGTTCTTC
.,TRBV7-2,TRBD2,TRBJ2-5,CASSLAVAGGPGAQYF,TGTGCCAGCAGCTTAGCGGTAGCGGGGGGGCCGGGGGCCCAGTACTTC
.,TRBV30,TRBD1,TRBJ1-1,CAWRLGTVNTEAFF,TGTGCCTGGAGACTCGGGACAGTCAACACTGAAGCTTTCTTT
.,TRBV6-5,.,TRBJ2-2,CASSYSSPTGELFF,TGTGCCAGCAGTTACTCGAGTCCCACCGGGGAGCTGTTTTTT